This T cell receptor beta chain appears in the sequencing data of a study of shared clonotypes between healthy human individuals. For this clone: Its antigen is not known.

Whole-study findings and limits: The low donor count limited represented genetic and exposure-history diversity.

CD45RO-negative cells were positively selected for CCR7, leaving out terminally differentiated effector memory CD45RA+ cells. Libraries were prepared by immunoSEQ multiplex PCR; TCRdb keeps only in-frame clonotypes and omits some of them. The sample lists over 2,000,000 clones; about 94% were seen once. The sequencing sample was made of naive CD8+ T cells from PBMCs. This receptor was taken from a man younger than 30 in good health. Some clones in this sample may be carry-over from other donors' samples.

This CDR3 reads CASSFTGGTNEKLFF. CDR3 nucleotides: TGTGCCAGCAGCTTTACAGGGGGAACTAATGAAAAACTGTTTTTT. The chain carries TRBV7-9 and TRBJ1-4; TRBD1 matches 8 bases. CDR3 length: 15 residues. Germline V gene sequence: CDR1 SEHNR, CDR2 FQNEAQ (reference sequence). V dropped 3 bases and J dropped 1; count of bases not matched to a gene: 1.